These 5 T cell receptor beta chains originate from one sample sequenced in a study of T cells after posttransplantation cyclophosphamide. Repertoires were generated with immunoSEQ multiplex PCR, while TCRdb's copy carries only in-frame clones and drops some. The repertoire holds about 11,000 clones, with over 80% as singletons. A marrow graft followed busulfan-fludarabine conditioning, with cyclophosphamide on days +3 and +4. The material sequenced was PBMCs, taken about 2,000 days after allogeneic stem cell transplant with posttransplant cyclophosphamide. These receptors all come from a female patient aged 45 to 65 who received an allogeneic stem cell transplant from a related donor, was CMV-positive, and had no GVHD. Some of the T cells might come from the graft donor.

The chain is built from TRBV7-6 and TRBJ2-1, with D hard to call. Per the germline V gene, CDR1 is SGHVS and CDR2 is FNYEAQ. The CDR3 spans 13 residues. Trimming removed 4 bases from V and 8 bases from J, with 12 bases in between. DNA for the CDR3: TGTGCCAGCAGCTATCTCGTTTTAGATGAGCAGTTCTTC. Its translation is CASSYLVLDEQFF.

This clone has only one observation. The rearrangement joins TRBV10-3 to TRBJ1-5, with a weak D call TRBD1 (6 bases). V was trimmed by 2 bases and J by 5 bases, leaving 7 bases between them. This CDR3 is 13 amino acids long. Germline CDR1 reads ENHRY; CDR2 reads SYGVKD. CDR3 DNA: TGTGCCATCAGTGAGAGGACAGATCAGCCCCAGCATTTT. It encodes CAISERTDQPQHF.

This chain connects TRBV5-1 to TRBJ1-4; no definite D call. The germline CDR1 and CDR2 sequences are SGHRS and YFSETQ. The V gene lost 4 bases and the J gene lost 7 bases, with 17 bases spanning the gap. The CDR3 runs to 15 residues. CDR3 DNA: TGCGCCAGCAGCCCGGGGAACCCAAGCAGTGAAAAACTGTTTTTT. Amino acid sequence: CASSPGNPSSEKLFF.

The chain uses TRBV5-6 and TRBJ2-6; tentatively, D is TRBD2 (6 bases). The CDR3 has 16 residues. The V gene's germline CDR1 is SGHDT and CDR2 YYEEEE. V lost 0 bases and J lost 1, with 8 bases in between. CDR3 sequence (DNA): TGTGCCAGCAGCTTGGCCGGGGGTTCTGGGGCCAACGTCCTGACTTTC. This translates into CASSLAGGSGANVLTF. Based on the CDR3 plus reference TRBV5-6 and TRBJ2-6, the full variable domain is DAGVTQSPTHLIKTRGQQVTLRCSPKSGHDTVSWYQQALGQGPQFIFQYYEEEERQRGNFPDRFSGHQFPNYSSELNVNALLLGDSALYLCASSLAGGSGANVLTFGAGSRLTVL.

V gene TRBV5-4 combines with J gene TRBJ2-5; D is perhaps TRBD1 (6 bases). CDR3 length equals 16 residues. The germline CDR1 and CDR2 sequences are SGHNT and YYREEE (reference sequence). Trimming removed 3 bases from V and 2 bases from J, with 17 bases in between. The CDR3 DNA reads TGTGCCAGCAGCTCCGTCTCCAGGGGACCTCAAGAGACCCAGTACTTC. The encoded protein is CASSSVSRGPQETQYF.